This T cell receptor (beta chain) was profiled in a study of T cells in Graves' hyperthyroidism and ophthalmopathy (dated by TCRdb to the late 2010s). General notes on the study: Peripheral blood samples were taken at initial diagnosis, before any treatment was given. A discovery cohort of about a hundred patients, roughly 40 with Graves' ophthalmopathy and about 58 with stable Graves' hyperthyroidism, was used to find distinguishing TCR V-J signatures. Prospective prediction of ophthalmopathy was tested in an independent validation cohort consisting of 18 hyperthyroidism patients and around 17 patients who later progressed to ophthalmopathy. The 100 discovery patients were divided at random into training and test sets in a 7:3 ratio. The study also compared thyroid tissue and blood T-cell repertoires from more than five Graves' hyperthyroidism patients. Following sampling, methimazole starting at 30 mg daily was given to hyperthyroidism patients, and high-dose intravenous methylprednisolone was given to ophthalmopathy patients. TCR Vbeta CDR3 sequencing of some 140 peripheral blood samples (over 40 ophthalmopathy, 75 to 80 hyperthyroidism and some 17 progressor patients) is reported in the paper. Findings and caveats that apply to the study as a whole: A model built on a 13 V-J signature distinguished ophthalmopathy from stable hyperthyroidism, reaching approximately 89% sensitivity and 81.08% specificity in cross-validation and 80%/75% in testing. In validation, progression to ophthalmopathy was predicted by the model with 70.59% sensitivity and under 85% specificity, a median of roughly six months before onset. No statistical method was used to fix the sample size in advance, and group allocation was not hidden from the investigators. Most expanded thyroid clonotypes (frequency above 0.001) were also detected in blood, a finding suggesting that blood repertoires may reflect thyroid immune responses.

This clonotype appeared many times. Its cognate antigen has yet to be identified. No qualities accompany the bases; no much larger clone lies one base away. Ophthalmopathy patients had moderately to severely active disease, Clinical Activity Score of at least 3, NOSPECS grade of at least 4, and duration under 3 months. Any patient with an uncontrolled infection, another autoimmune disease, pregnancy or lactation was excluded. Diagnoses relied on clinical symptoms, serum thyroxine and TRAb, thyroid ultrasound and orbital computed tomography. Ficoll-Paque density gradient centrifugation was used to isolate PBMCs from about 10 ml of fresh peripheral blood. Trizol reagent was used to extract total RNA, and RNA quality was then checked on an Agilent 2100 Bioanalyzer. TCR beta CDR3 regions were amplified from RNA transcripts. A first-round RT-PCR of the TCR CDR3 used the HTBI primer set with the Qiagen OneStep RT-PCR kit. Libraries were constructed in a second round of multiplex PCR, after which size selection and purification were carried out. Sequencing of the libraries was done on an Illumina HiSeq2000 using paired-end 100 bp reads. Per the source publication's procedure: SOAPnuke was used to process the raw data, with reads discarded if the reads contained adapters or uncalled bases, had a mean Phred below 15, or lacked an exact constant-primer or identifier match. COPE v1.2.5 was used to merge high-quality paired reads, and clonotypes were defined as unique nucleotide sequences. Clonotypes were aligned to IMGT TRBV, TRBD and TRBJ reference segments using MiTCR v1.1. The analysis was restricted to V-J combinations with a frequency above 0.0001, which together covered 99% to 99.2% of the repertoires. The TCS score was defined as F50 (clonal expansion) divided by E x V (chaos), with BLOSUM62-based TCRdist calculated between CDR3 peptides within each V-J. Welch's t-statistics and random forest reduced several hundred V-J features to 13, which were used in a naive Bayes classifier (R e1071). TCRdb reprocessing: public reads trimmed at Q25 with fastp, clones called with MiXCR, in-frame beta chains kept. Records with the same CDR3 protein are collapsed into one entry carrying the most frequent genes and DNA. Clone size and V and J calls follow TCRdb, not the original study. A total of 620,000 or so distinct CDR3 sequences appear in this sample, around 13% of them only once. Jointly, the top ten make up approximately 12% of the sample.

The source material was blood. This clonotype was obtained from a woman aged 45-59 years with Graves' ophthalmopathy.

CDR3 protein: CASSLGTGNSPLHF. The base sequence is TGTGCCAGCAGCCTCGGGACGGGGAATTCACCCCTCCACTTT. The V gene is TRBV7-2 and the J gene is TRBJ1-6; the D gene is possibly TRBD1, with 5 bases matching. The V and J ends are trimmed by 5 bases and 7 bases, leaving 12 bases between them. Counted from cysteine to phenylalanine, this CDR3 has 14 amino acids. Only the CDR3 part of the read is kept: 42 bases, read in frame from the first base. As encoded in the germline V gene, CDR1 is SGHTA while CDR2 is FQGNSA.